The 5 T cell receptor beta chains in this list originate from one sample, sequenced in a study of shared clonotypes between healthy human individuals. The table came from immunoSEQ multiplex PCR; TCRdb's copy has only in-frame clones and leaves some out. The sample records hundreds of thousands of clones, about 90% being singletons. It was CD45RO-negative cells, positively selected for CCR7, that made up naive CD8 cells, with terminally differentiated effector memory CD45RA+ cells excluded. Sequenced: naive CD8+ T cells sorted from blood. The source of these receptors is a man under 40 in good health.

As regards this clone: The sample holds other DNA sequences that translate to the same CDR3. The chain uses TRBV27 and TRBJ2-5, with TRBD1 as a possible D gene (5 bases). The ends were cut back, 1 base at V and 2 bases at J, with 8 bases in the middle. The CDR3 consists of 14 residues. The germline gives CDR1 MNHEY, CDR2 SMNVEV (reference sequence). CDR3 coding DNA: TGTGCCAGCAGTTTATTGGGGCCTCAAGAGACCCAGTACTTC. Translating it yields CASSLLGPQETQYF.

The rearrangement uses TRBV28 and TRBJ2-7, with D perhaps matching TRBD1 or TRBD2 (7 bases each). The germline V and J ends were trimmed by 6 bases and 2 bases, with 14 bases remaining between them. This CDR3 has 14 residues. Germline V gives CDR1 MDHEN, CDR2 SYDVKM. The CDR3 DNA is TGTGCCAGCAGGGAGACAGGGACTACCTACGAGCAGTACTTC. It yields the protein CASRETGTTYEQYF.

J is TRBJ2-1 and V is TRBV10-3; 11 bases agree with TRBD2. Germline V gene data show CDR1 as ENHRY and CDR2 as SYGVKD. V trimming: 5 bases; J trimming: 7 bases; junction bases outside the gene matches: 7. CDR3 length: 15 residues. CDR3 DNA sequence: TGTGCCATCAGTAAGGCTAGCGGGAGGTTAAATGAGCAGTTCTTC. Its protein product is CAISKASGRLNEQFF.

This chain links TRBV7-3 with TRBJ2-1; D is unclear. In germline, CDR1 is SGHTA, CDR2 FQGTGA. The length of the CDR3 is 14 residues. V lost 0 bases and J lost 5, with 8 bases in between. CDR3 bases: TGTGCCAGCAGCTTAACTGCTAGTGACAATGAGCAGTTCTTC. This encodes CASSLTASDNEQFF.

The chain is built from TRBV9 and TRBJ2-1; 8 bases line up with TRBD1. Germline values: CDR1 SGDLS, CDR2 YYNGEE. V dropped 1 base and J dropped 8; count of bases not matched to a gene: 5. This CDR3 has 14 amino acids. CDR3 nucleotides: TGTGCCAGCAGCGTAACAGGGGGTTTAGATGAGCAGTTCTTC. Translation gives CASSVTGGLDEQFF.